This TCR beta chain was found in a study of T cell repertoires in cytomegalovirus infection. Background on the study: CMV epitopes used comprised recently identified HLA-C-restricted ones and well-studied HLA-B-restricted ones. Public TCR beta signatures marked donors with CMV infection and the matching HLA.

This clonotype was seen more than once but under ten times. What it binds is unknown. The CDR3 sequence is 13 residues long. The germline V gene has CDR1 SGHTA and CDR2 FQGTGA. V was trimmed by 5 bases and J by 2 bases, leaving 10 bases between them. General study results and limits: Predominance within the ex vivo response was attributable to HLA-C-restricted CMV-specific TCR beta clonotypes.

TCRdb re-derived calls from the reads in MiXCR, one entry per CDR3 protein. Of some 270,000 distinct CDR3 sequences in the sample, roughly a fifth were seen once. This specimen consisted of cultured PBMCs, obtained from culture after CMV antigen stimulation. The source of this sequence is a human donor in good health (CMV status not recorded). Some clones in this sample may be carry-over from other donors' samples. The J gene is TRBJ2-7, the V gene TRBV7-3, with no clear D. This CDR3 is CASSTYGAYEQYF. CDR3 coding DNA: TGTGCCAGCAGCACGTACGGAGCCTACGAGCAGTACTTC.